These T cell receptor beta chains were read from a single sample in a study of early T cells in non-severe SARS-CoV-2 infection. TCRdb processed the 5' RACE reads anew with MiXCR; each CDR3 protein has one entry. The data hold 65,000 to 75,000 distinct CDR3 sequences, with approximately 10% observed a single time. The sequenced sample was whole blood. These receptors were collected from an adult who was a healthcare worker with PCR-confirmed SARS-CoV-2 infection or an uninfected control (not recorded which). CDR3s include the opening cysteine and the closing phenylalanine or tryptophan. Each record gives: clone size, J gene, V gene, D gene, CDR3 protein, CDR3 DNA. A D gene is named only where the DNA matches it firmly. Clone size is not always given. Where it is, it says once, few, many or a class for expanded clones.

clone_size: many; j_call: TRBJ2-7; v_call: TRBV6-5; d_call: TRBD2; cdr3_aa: CASSYAGGQVEQYF; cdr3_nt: TGTGCCAGCAGTTACGCGGGGGGGCAGGTCGAGCAGTACTTC
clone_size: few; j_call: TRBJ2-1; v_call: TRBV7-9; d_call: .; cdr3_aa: CASSSGTEKYNEQFF; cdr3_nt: TGTGCCAGCAGCTCAGGGACGGAAAAATACAATGAGCAGTTCTTC
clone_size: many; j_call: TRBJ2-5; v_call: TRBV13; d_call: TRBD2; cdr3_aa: CASSLVVLAGLEETQYF; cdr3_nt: TGTGCCAGCAGCTTAGTTGTGTTAGCGGGACTTGAAGAGACCCAGTACTTC
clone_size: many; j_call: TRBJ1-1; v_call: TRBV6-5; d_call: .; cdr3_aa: CASRSPPRGLNTEAFF; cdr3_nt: TGTGCCAGCAGGTCCCCCCCCCGGGGTCTGAACACTGAAGCTTTCTTT
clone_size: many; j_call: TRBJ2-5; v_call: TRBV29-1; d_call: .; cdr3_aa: CSVVAGASLGETQYF; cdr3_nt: TGCAGCGTTGTTGCGGGGGCCTCCCTAGGTGAGACCCAGTACTTC
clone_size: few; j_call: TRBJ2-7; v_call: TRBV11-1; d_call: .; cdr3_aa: CASSLRPQQPEQYF; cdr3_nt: TGTGCCAGCAGCTTACGGCCTCAACAGCCCGAGCAGTACTTC
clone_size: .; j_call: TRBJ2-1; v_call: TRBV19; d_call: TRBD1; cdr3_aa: CASTYYRDSPYNEQFF; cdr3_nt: TGTGCCAGTACCTACTACCGGGACAGCCCCTACAATGAGCAGTTCTTC
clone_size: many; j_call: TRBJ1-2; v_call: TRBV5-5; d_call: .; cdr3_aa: CASKASKTESNYGYTF; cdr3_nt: TGTGCCAGCAAAGCTTCCAAGACAGAATCCAACTATGGCTACACCTTC
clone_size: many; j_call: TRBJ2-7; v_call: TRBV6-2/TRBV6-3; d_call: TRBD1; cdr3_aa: CASSYSRGPSYEQYF; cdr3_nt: TGTGCCAGCAGTTACTCCAGGGGGCCATCCTACGAGCAGTACTTC
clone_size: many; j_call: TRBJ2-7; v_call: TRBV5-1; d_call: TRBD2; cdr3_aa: CASSRASGLAGEQYF; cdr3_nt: TGCGCCAGCAGCCGGGCTAGCGGTCTGGCTGGGGAGCAGTACTTC
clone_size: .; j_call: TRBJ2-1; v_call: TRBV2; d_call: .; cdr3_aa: CASSEQSNEQFF; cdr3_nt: TGTGCCAGCAGTGAACAGTCCAATGAGCAGTTCTTC
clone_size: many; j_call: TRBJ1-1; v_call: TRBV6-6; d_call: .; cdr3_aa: CASSYSREAFF; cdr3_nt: TGTGCCAGCAGTTACTCGCGGGAAGCTTTCTTT
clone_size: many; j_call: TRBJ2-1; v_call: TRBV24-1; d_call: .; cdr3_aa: CATSDREQFF; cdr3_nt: TGTGCCACCAGTGACAGGGAGCAGTTCTTC
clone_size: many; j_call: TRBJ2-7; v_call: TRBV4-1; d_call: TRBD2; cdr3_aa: CASSEWGGGSYEQYF; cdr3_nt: TGCGCCAGCAGCGAGTGGGGGGGAGGGTCGTACGAGCAGTACTTC
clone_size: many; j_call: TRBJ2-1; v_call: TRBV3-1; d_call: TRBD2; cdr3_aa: CASSQGRLAGGRSYNEQFF; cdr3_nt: TGTGCCAGCAGCCAAGGGCGGCTAGCGGGAGGGCGATCCTACAATGAGCAGTTCTTC
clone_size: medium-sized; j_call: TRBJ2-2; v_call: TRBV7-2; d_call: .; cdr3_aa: CASSYSNTGELFF; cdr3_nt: TGTGCCAGCAGCTACTCAAACACCGGGGAGCTGTTTTTT
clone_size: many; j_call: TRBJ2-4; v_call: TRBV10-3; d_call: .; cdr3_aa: CAISRESKNIQYF; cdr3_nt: TGTGCCATCAGTCGGGAGTCCAAAAACATTCAGTACTTC
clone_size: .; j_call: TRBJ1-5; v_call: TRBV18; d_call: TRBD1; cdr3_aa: CASSRAGTGGSQPQHF; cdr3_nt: TGTGCCAGCTCACGTGCTGGGACAGGGGGCAGTCAGCCCCAGCATTTT
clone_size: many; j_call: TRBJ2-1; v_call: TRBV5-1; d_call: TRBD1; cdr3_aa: CASSSVYRGRNEQFF; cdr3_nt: TGCGCCAGCAGTTCCGTATACAGGGGTCGGAATGAGCAGTTCTTC
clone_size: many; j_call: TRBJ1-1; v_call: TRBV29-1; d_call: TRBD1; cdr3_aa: CSLRTGRTEAFF; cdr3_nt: TGCAGTCTGAGGACAGGGAGGACTGAAGCTTTCTTT
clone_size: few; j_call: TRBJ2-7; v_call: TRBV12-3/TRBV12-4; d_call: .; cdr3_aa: CAPPEQYF; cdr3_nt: TGTGCCCCACCGGAGCAGTACTTC
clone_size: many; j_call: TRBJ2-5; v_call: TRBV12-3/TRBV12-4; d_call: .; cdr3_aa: CASSRALYQETQYF; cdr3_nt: TGTGCCAGCAGCAGGGCCCTCTACCAAGAGACCCAGTACTTC
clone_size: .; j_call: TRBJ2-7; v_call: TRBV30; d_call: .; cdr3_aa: CAWSSGGSYEQYF; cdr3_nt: TGTGCCTGGAGCTCCGGAGGTTCCTACGAGCAGTACTTC
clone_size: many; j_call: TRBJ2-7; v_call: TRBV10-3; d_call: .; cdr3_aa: CAITRESSYEQYF; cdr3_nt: TGTGCCATCACGAGGGAAAGCTCCTACGAGCAGTACTTC
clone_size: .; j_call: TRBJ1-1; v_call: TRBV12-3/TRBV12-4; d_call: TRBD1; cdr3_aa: CASRPGQGSNTEAFF; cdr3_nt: TGTGCCAGCAGGCCGGGACAGGGTTCGAACACTGAAGCTTTCTTT
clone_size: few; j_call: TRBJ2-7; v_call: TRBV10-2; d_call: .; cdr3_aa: CASKFGGSYEQYF; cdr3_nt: TGCGCCAGCAAATTCGGAGGGAGCTACGAGCAGTACTTC
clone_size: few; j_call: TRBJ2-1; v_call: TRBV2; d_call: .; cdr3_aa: CASSVSQATNEQFF; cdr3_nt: TGTGCCAGCAGTGTTTCACAAGCCACCAATGAGCAGTTCTTC
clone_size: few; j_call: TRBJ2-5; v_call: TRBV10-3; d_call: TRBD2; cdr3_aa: CAISGLGQETQYF; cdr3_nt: TGTGCCATCAGCGGACTAGGACAAGAGACCCAGTACTTC
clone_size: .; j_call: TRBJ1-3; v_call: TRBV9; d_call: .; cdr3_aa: CASSLKQVLGGNTIYF; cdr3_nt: TGTGCCAGCAGCCTCAAACAGGTTCTGGGCGGAAACACCATATATTTT
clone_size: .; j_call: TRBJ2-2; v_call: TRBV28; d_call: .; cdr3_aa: CATNNLVWGTGELFF; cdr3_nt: TGTGCCACCAACAACTTGGTCTGGGGCACAGGGGAGCTGTTTTTT
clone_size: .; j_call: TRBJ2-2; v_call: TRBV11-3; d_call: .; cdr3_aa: CASSLDRGPTGELFF; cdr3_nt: TGTGCCAGCAGCTTAGATCGGGGGCCCACCGGGGAGCTGTTTTTT
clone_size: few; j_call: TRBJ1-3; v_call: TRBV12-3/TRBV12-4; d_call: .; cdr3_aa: CASSRLTAGNTIYF; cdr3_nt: TGTGCCAGCAGTCGCCTGACAGCTGGAAACACCATATATTTT
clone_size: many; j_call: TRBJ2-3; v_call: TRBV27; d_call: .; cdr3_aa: CASSPTSTDTQYF; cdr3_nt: TGTGCCAGCAGTCCAACTAGCACAGATACGCAGTATTTT
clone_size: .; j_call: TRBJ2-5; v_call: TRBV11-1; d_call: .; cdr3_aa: CASSLKGRETGETQYF; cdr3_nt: TGTGCCAGCAGCTTAAAAGGCAGGGAGACGGGAGAGACCCAGTACTTC
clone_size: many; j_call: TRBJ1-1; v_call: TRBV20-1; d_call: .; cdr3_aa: CSADSGTANTEAFF; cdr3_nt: TGCAGTGCTGACTCCGGGACGGCGAACACTGAAGCTTTCTTT
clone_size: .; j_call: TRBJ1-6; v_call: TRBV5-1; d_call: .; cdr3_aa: CASSLAGTLGSPLHF; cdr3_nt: TGCGCCAGCAGCTTGGCCGGGACCCTGGGGAGTCCCCTCCACTTT
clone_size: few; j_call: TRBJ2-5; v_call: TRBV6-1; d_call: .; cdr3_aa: CVSSEAHGSRETQYF; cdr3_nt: TGTGTCAGCAGTGAAGCCCACGGCAGCCGAGAGACCCAGTACTTC
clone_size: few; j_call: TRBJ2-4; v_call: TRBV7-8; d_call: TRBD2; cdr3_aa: CASSLESSGGRAKNIQYF; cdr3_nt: TGTGCCAGCAGCTTAGAGTCTAGCGGGGGGAGGGCCAAAAACATTCAGTACTTC
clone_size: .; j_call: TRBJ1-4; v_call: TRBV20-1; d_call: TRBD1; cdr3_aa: CSGQGTTNKKLFF; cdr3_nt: TGCAGTGGACAGGGAACAACTAATAAAAAACTGTTTTTT
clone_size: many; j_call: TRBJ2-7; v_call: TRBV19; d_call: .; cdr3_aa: CASSTPFEQYF; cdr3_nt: TGTGCCAGTAGTACCCCCTTCGAGCAGTACTTC
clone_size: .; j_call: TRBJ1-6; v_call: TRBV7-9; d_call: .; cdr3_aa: CASSSSLPGTALNSPLHF; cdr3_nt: TGTGCCAGCAGCTCCTCCCTCCCCGGGACGGCCCTTAATTCACCCCTCCACTTT
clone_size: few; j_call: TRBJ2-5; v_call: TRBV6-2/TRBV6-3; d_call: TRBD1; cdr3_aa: CASNGQGYLQETQYF; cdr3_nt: TGTGCCAGCAATGGACAGGGATATCTCCAAGAGACCCAGTACTTC
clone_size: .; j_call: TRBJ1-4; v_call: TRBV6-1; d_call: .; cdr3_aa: CASSDRDSTANEKLFF; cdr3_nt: TGTGCCAGCAGTGACAGGGATTCGACGGCTAATGAAAAACTGTTTTTT
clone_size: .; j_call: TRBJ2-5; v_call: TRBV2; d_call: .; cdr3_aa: CASSEIQRQETQYF; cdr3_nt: TGTGCCAGCAGTGAAATCCAGCGGCAAGAGACCCAGTACTTC
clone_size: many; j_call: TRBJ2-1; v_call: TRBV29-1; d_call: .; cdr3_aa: CSVTGSNEQFF; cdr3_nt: TGCAGCGTCACAGGGAGCAATGAGCAGTTCTTC
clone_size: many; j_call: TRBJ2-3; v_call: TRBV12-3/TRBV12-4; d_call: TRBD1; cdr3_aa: CASSRGQGRPDTQYF; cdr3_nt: TGTGCCAGCAGTCGGGGACAGGGGCGACCAGATACGCAGTATTTT
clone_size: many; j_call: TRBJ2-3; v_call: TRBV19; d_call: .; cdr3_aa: CASSSRIISSTDTQYF; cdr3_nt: TGTGCCAGTAGTTCCCGTATCATATCCTCCACAGATACGCAGTATTTT
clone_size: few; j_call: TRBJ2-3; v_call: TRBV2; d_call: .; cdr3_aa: CASSESGSHDTQYF; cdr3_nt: TGTGCCAGCAGTGAATCGGGGAGCCACGATACGCAGTATTTT
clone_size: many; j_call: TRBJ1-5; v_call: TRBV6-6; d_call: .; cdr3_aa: CASSYLPGGGQPQHF; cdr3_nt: TGTGCCAGCAGTTACCTTCCTGGCGGGGGTCAGCCCCAGCATTTT